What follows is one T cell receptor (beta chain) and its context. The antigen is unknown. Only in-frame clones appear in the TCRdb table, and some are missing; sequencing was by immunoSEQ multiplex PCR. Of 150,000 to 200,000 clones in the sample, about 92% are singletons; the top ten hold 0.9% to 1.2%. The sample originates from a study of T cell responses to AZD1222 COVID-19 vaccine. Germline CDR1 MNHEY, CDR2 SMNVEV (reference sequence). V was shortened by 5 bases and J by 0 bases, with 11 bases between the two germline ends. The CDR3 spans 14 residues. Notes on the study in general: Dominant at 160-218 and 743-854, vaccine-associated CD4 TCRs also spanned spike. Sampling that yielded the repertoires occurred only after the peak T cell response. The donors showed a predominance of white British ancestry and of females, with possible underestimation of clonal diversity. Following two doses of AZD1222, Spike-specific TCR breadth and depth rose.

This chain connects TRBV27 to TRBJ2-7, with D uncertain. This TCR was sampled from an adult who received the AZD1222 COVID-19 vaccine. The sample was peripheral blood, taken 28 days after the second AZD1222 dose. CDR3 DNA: TGTGCCAGCAGTCATCGGCTGGCCTCCTACGAGCAGTACTTC. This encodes CASSHRLASYEQYF.